Detailed here is one T cell receptor beta chain. This sample stems from a study of blood T cell repertoires in COVID-19. Using immunoSEQ multiplex PCR, the repertoire was profiled, and TCRdb retains in-frame clones only, with some absent. This sample has some 150,000 clones, with more than 75% found just once. This CDR3 contains 15 residues. V lost 1 base, J lost 7 bases, and 13 bases lay in between. The germline V gene has CDR1 SEHNR and CDR2 FQNEAQ (reference sequence). The TCR comes from a human donor with acute or convalescent COVID-19. The donor label of this sample is uncertain. The sample comprised peripheral blood. The chain uses TRBV7-9 and TRBJ1-4; D unclear. The CDR3 nucleotides read TGTGCCAGCAGCTTAGAACCCCGGAGGGTTGAAAAACTGTTTTTT. Its translation: CASSLEPRRVEKLFF.